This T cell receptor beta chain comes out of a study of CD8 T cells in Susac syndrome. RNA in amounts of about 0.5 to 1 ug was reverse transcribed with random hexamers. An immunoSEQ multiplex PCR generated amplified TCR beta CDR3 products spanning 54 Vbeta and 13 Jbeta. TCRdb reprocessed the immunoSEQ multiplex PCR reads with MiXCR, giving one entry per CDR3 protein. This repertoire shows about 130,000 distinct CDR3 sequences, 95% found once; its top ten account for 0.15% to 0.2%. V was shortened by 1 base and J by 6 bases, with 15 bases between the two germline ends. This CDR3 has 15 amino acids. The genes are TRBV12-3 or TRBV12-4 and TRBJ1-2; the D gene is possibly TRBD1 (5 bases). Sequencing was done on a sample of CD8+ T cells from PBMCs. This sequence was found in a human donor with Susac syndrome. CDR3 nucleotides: TGTGCCAGCAGTTTAGACTGGAGGGGCGCAAATGGCTACACCTTC. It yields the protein CASSLDWRGANGYTF.